This TCR beta chain was captured by sequencing in a study of blood T cell repertoires in COVID-19. CDR1 is MDHEN, CDR2 SYDVKM, per germline. The J segment lost 3 bases and the V segment lost 6 bases, leaving 5 bases of the junction unmatched. The CDR3 has 14 residues. Original data processing: Reference gene primers were amplified, and this amplification served to estimate nucleated cell counts. The data were produced by immunoSEQ multiplex PCR, yet TCRdb's version contains in-frame clones alone and is incomplete. For V, J and clone size, that table is used; D and trimming come from the DNA. The sample shows some 200,000 clones, about 80% of them seen only once.

This sequence was found in a human donor with acute or convalescent COVID-19. The donor label of this sample is uncertain. The gene calls are TRBV28 and TRBJ1-5; 7 positions match TRBD1. What was sequenced was peripheral blood. CDR3 sequence (DNA): TGTGCCAGCAGCCAACAGGGGTTCAATCAGCCCCAGCATTTT. This gives the protein CASSQQGFNQPQHF.